This T cell receptor (beta chain) derives from a study of CD8 T cells in ankylosing spondylitis. TCRdb reprocessed the 5' RACE reads via MiXCR and lists one record per CDR3 protein. The data show about 360,000 distinct CDR3 sequences, with roughly 22% seen just once and about an eighth held by the top ten. This clonotype turned up a few times. Germline values: CDR1 SGDLS, CDR2 YYNGEE. V lost 4 bases to trimming and J lost 3 bases, with 14 bases between them. The CDR3 loop spans 14 amino acids. Sequenced material: blood, either unsorted or a sorted T cell fraction (not recorded which). This chain joins TRBV9 and TRBJ2-7; tentatively, D is TRBD1 (6 bases). The sequence derives from a male donor with ankylosing spondylitis or in good health (not recorded which). CDR3 in amino acids: CASSSQGRGYEQYF. The CDR3 coding sequence is TGTGCCAGCAGCTCACAGGGTAGAGGCTACGAGCAGTACTTC.